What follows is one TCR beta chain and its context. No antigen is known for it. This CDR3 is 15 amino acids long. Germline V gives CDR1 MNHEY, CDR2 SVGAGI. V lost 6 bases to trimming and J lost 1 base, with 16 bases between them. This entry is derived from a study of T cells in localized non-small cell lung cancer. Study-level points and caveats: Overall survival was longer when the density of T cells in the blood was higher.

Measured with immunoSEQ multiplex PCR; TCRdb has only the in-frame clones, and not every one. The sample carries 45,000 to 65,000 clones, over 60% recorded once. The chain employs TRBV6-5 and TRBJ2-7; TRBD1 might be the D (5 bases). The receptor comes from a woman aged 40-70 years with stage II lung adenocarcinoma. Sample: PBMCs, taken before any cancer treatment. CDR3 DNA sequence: TGTGCCAGCAGCCTAAAGAGGACACAGTCCTACGAGCAGTACTTC. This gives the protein CASSLKRTQSYEQYF.